This T cell receptor (beta chain) was documented in a study of Graves' ophthalmopathy and Graves' hyperthyroidism. V was clipped by 4 bases and J by 6 bases; unmatched bases: 7. The CDR3 is made up of 14 amino acids. Germline V gene data show CDR1 as LGHDT and CDR2 as YNNKEL (reference sequence). This clonotype was counted ten times or more. Amplified TCR beta CDR3 regions were obtained using RNA transcripts as template. The workflow started with a first-round RT-PCR run with HTBI primers and then moved on to a second-round multiplex PCR. TCRdb re-analysed the multiplex PCR reads in MiXCR, keeping a single row per CDR3 protein. The repertoire holds fewer than 600,000 distinct CDR3 sequences, with approximately 15% as singletons.

This TCR was recovered from a woman in her twenties or thirties with Graves' ophthalmopathy. This chain connects TRBV3-1 to TRBJ2-7, with 9 bases matching TRBD2. The sequenced sample consisted of blood. This CDR3 reads CASSLAGATAEQYF. CDR3 nucleotides: TGTGCCAGCAGCCTAGCGGGGGCCACCGCCGAGCAGTACTTC.